Given below is one T cell receptor (beta chain) in context. Its antigen is undetermined. Sequencing was performed with immunoSEQ multiplex PCR; in TCRdb, only in-frame clones are kept and a portion is missing. The sample includes 53,000 or so clones, 65% to 85% of them seen just once. J was trimmed by 4 bases and V by 6 bases; bases with no gene match: 3. CDR3 size: 15 residues. Per the germline V gene, CDR1 is MNHNS and CDR2 is SASEGT. The data belong to a study of lymphopenia after photon versus proton radiotherapy. Overall study findings and caveats: Larger post-nadir TCR diversity loss correlated inversely with survival in deceased patients. Only patients who died were analyzed for survival; proton advantage is unproven. Proton therapy kept repertoires fairly stable, unlike photons, which gained effector/memory cells.

The chain carries TRBV6-1 and TRBJ2-2; TRBD2 matches at 12 bases. The clonotype was recovered from a man aged 45 to 65 with gastric cancer. Sample: peripheral blood, taken from a patient treated with photon-based radiotherapy. The CDR3 DNA is TGTGCCAGCAGCGGGACTAGCGGGTTCACCGGGGAGCTGTTTTTT. Translation: CASSGTSGFTGELFF.